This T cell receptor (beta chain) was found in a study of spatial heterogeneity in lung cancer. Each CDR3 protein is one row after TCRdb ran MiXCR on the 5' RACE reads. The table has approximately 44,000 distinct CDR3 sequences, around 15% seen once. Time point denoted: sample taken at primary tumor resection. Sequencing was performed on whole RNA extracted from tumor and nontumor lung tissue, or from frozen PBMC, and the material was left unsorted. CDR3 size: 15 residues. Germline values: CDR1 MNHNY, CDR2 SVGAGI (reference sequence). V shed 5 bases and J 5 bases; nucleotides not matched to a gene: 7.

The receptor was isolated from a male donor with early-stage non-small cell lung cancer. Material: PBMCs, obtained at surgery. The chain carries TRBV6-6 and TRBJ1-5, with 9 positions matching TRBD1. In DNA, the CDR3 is TGTGCCAGCAGTCTCCGGACAGGGGACGATCAGCCCCAGCATTTT. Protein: CASSLRTGDDQPQHF.